One and the same sample provided the 4 T cell receptor beta chains below, sequenced in a study of a mutant IDH1 vaccine in newly diagnosed glioma. Sequencing was performed with immunoSEQ multiplex PCR; in TCRdb, only in-frame clones are kept and a portion is missing. The table includes over 9,000 clones, about nine tenths detected once. Time point indicated: week 5, during vaccination. Vaccinated patients received 300 ug of mutant IDH1 20-mer peptide per dose, with topical imiquimod. What these receptors recognize is not known. The input for sequencing was PBMCs, taken from a glioma patient whose treatment included an IDH1 peptide vaccine. Receptors were obtained from a woman aged 40 to 55 with glioma. Some clones in this sample may be carry-over from other donors' samples.

The rearrangement uses TRBV7-9 and TRBJ2-1; possible D gene TRBD2, 5 bases. In germline, CDR1 is SEHNR, CDR2 FQNEAQ (reference sequence). CDR3 length equals 14 residues. V lost 5 bases to trimming and J lost 2 bases, with 10 bases between them. The CDR3 DNA reads as TGTGCCAGCAGCAGTGAGGGCCCCTACAATGAGCAGTTCTTC. Translation gives CASSSEGPYNEQFF.

This chain joins TRBV12-5 and TRBJ2-5; the D is unclear. Trimming took off 2 bases at V and 4 bases at J, with 5 bases between the two ends. The CDR3 runs to 12 residues. The germline CDR1 and CDR2 sequences are LGHNT and FRNRAP. The CDR3 is CASGLSLETQYF. DNA for the CDR3: TGTGCTAGTGGTTTGAGTCTAGAGACCCAGTACTTC. The full variable domain, completed using reference TRBV12-5 and TRBJ2-5, is DARVTQTPRHKVTEMGQEVTMRCQPILGHNTVFWYRQTMMQGLELLAYFRNRAPLDDSGMPKDRFSAEMPDATLATLKIQPSEPRDSAVYFCASGLSLETQYFGPGTRLLVL.

This clone has just a few counts. The chain has TRBV6-1 and TRBJ2-1; 9 nucleotides match TRBD2. Germline trimming cut 2 bases from V and 9 bases from J; bases unmatched to any gene: 8. The CDR3 is 15 residues long. The germline V gene has CDR1 MNHNS and CDR2 SASEGT. The CDR3 nucleotides read TGTGCCAGCAGTGAACCGCGGGAGGGTATGACTGAGCAGTTCTTC. Translating it yields CASSEPREGMTEQFF.

In its sample, this clone was seen once. The V gene is TRBV13, the J gene TRBJ2-1; TRBD2 aligns across 10 bases. V was pared by 4 bases and J by 5 bases, with 14 bases of the junction left unmatched. CDR1 and CDR2 (germline): PRHDT, FYEKMQ (reference sequence). This CDR3 is built from 18 residues. This chain's CDR3 is CASSSNDLAGGGNNEQFF. CDR3 coding DNA: TGTGCCAGCAGCTCCAATGACTTAGCGGGAGGTGGAAACAATGAGCAGTTCTTC.